This paragraph reports one T cell receptor (beta chain). Generated by immunoSEQ multiplex PCR, the TCRdb table keeps only in-frame clones and is missing some. This table has approximately 150,000 clones, around four fifths appearing once. In every patient, relapse followed autologous stem cell transplantation, while exposure to brentuximab vedotin differed. When best responses were assessed, they were complete response, partial response or progressive disease. The CDR3 contains 13 residues. V lost 6 bases and J lost 7, with 13 bases in between. The germline V gene encodes CDR1 MNHEY and CDR2 SVGAGI. The data stem from a study of PD-1 blockade in classical Hodgkin lymphoma.

The sequenced sample was peripheral blood mononuclear cells (PBMCs), obtained before the second cycle of nivolumab. This chain joins TRBV6-5 and TRBJ1-5; maybe TRBD1 (5 bases). This TCR derives from a human donor with classical Hodgkin lymphoma. This CDR3 is CASSPWGEQPQHF. The DNA of the CDR3 is TGTGCCAGCAGCCCCTGGGGGGAACAGCCCCAGCATTTT.